This T cell receptor (beta chain) is from a study of blood T cell repertoires in COVID-19. Data came from immunoSEQ multiplex PCR; TCRdb stores just in-frame clones and leaves some out. The sample has over 200,000 clones; 83% are singletons. Germline V lookup: CDR1 KGHSH, CDR2 LQKENI. The V gene lost 3 bases and the J gene lost 2 bases, with 21 bases spanning the gap. There are 18 residues in the CDR3. What was sequenced was peripheral blood. The sequence came from an elderly man with acute or convalescent COVID-19. The V call is TRBV18, the J call TRBJ2-3, with D possibly being TRBD1 (6 bases). In DNA, the CDR3 is TGTGCCAGCTCACCTCGAACCTGGACAGCCAACCCCACAGATACGCAGTATTTT. Its translation: CASSPRTWTANPTDTQYF.